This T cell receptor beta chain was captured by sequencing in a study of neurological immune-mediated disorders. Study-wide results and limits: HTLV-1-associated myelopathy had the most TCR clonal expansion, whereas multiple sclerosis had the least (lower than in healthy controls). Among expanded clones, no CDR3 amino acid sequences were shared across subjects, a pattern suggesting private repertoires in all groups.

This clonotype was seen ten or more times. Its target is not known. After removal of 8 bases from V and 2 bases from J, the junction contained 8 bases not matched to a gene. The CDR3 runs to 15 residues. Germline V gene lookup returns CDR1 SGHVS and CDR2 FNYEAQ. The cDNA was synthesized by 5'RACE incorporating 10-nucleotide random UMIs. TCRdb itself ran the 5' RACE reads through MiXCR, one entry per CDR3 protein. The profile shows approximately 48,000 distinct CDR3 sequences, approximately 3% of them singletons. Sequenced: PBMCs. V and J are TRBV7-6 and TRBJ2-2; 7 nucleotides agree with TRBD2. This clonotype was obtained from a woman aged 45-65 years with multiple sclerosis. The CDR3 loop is CASVSSGSNTGELFF. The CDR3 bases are TGTGCCAGCGTTTCTAGCGGCTCCAACACCGGGGAGCTGTTTTTT.